The 21 T cell receptor beta chains reported below all come from one sample, sequenced in a study of cytomegalovirus exposure and HLA in healthy donors. The assay was immunoSEQ multiplex PCR, and TCRdb's table has in-frame clones only and misses some. The sample carries 85,000 to 120,000 clones, roughly 94% recorded once. The sample taken for sequencing was PBMCs. Receptor source: a woman aged 18-35 years in good health and CMV-seronegative.

The genes are TRBV6-1 and TRBJ2-2, with 11 positions matching TRBD1. Germline CDR1 and CDR2: MNHNS and SASEGT. V trimming: 6 bases; J trimming: 6 bases; junction bases outside the gene matches: 6. The CDR3 length is 15 residues. CDR3 coding DNA: TGTGCCAGCAGGGAGGGACAGGGGGAGCCCGGGGAGCTGTTTTTT. It encodes CASREGQGEPGELFF.

The chain couples TRBV16 to TRBJ2-1; 16 bases are a match to TRBD2. Trimming cost V 6 bases and J 8 bases; bases outside gene matches: 13. CDR1 and CDR2 (germline): KGHSY, FQNENV. The CDR3 covers 18 residues. CDR3 bases: TGTGCCAGCAGTTCCCCGGGACTAGCGGGGGGGCCGAAATATGAGCAGTTCTTC. This gives the protein CASSSPGLAGGPKYEQFF. Complete variable domain (other parts from reference TRBV16 and TRBJ2-1): GEEVAQTPKHLVRGEGQKAKLYCAPIKGHSYVFWYQQVLKNEFKFLISFQNENVFDETGMPKERFSAKCLPNSPCSLEIQATKLEDSAVYFCASSSPGLAGGPKYEQFFGPGTRLTVL.

The V call is TRBV27, the J call TRBJ1-1, with a possible D match to TRBD1 (5 bases). V lost 8 bases to trimming and J lost 4 bases, with 14 bases between them. The CDR3 covers 13 residues. The germline V gene has CDR1 MNHEY and CDR2 SMNVEV (reference sequence). CDR3 region: CASGERGTTEAFF. In DNA form, the CDR3 reads TGTGCCAGCGGCGAGCGGGGGACCACTGAAGCTTTCTTT.

The CDR3 nucleotides read TGTGCCAGCAGTTACTCGGGGCTAGCGGACGCCTACGAGCAGTACTTC. Its translation is CASSYSGLADAYEQYF. The chain couples TRBV6-5 to TRBJ2-7, with 7 nucleotides matching TRBD2. This CDR3 is 16 amino acids long. Germline loops: CDR1 MNHEY, CDR2 SVGAGI. The V and J ends lost 0 bases and 2 bases, in that order; junction bases with no gene match: 7.

The chain joins TRBV7-3 to TRBJ2-1, with 12 bases that match TRBD2. The trim removed 5 bases at V and 6 bases at J, leaving 2 bases unmatched. This CDR3 contains 14 residues. Germline CDR1 reads SGHTA; CDR2 reads FQGTGA. The CDR3 nucleotides are TGTGCCAGCAGCAGGACTAGCGGGGCCAATGAGCAGTTCTTC. This gives the protein CASSRTSGANEQFF.

The V and J genes are TRBV2 and TRBJ2-7, with TRBD1 as a possible D gene (6 bases). The CDR3 has 13 residues. Looked up from germline, CDR1 is SNHLY and CDR2 is FYNNEI. The V and J ends lost 6 bases and 4 bases respectively, with 13 bases between them. The CDR3 DNA is TGTGCCAGCAGGAGAGGGCAGGGGTACGAGCAGTACTTC. This encodes CASRRGQGYEQYF.

Only one count was recorded for this clone. The rearrangement joins TRBV15 to TRBJ2-7, with TRBD1 as a possible D gene (5 bases). The V gene lost 2 bases and the J gene lost 5 bases, with 19 bases spanning the gap. CDR1 is LNHNV and CDR2 is YYDKDF in the germline V gene (reference sequence). The CDR3 contains 16 residues. CDR3 DNA sequence: TGTGCCACCAGCAGATATGGTGGGCCAGGGTTGAACGAGCAGTACTTC. Protein: CATSRYGGPGLNEQYF.

The gene calls are TRBV6-1 and TRBJ2-2; perhaps TRBD2 as D (6 bases). V was shortened by 7 bases and J by 7 bases, with 19 bases between the two germline ends. The CDR3 consists of 15 residues. Germline-derived CDR1 and CDR2 are MNHNS and SASEGT. CDR3 coding DNA: TGTGCCAGCAAAGAGGTCGGGGACTGGGGCGGGGAGCTGTTTTTT. It codes for CASKEVGDWGGELFF.

The chain uses TRBV30 and TRBJ2-3; TRBD2 agrees at 8 bases. CDR3 length equals 14 residues. V gave up 5 bases and J gave up 2 bases; unmatched junction bases: 6. The germline gives CDR1 GTSNPN, CDR2 SVGIG (reference sequence). CDR3: CAWALLADTDTQYF. CDR3 coding DNA: TGTGCCTGGGCACTACTAGCGGACACAGATACGCAGTATTTT.

This chain uses TRBV6-1 with TRBJ1-1; D may be TRBD1 (6 bases). The CDR3 consists of 15 residues. Germline V CDR1 and CDR2: MNHNS, SASEGT. Between the trimmed V and J ends, which lost 6 bases and 1 base, there was a span of 15 bases. The CDR3 nucleotides read TGTGCCAGCAGGGGTGGGGGCAGGGGGAACACTGAAGCTTTCTTT. As protein: CASRGGGRGNTEAFF.

In its sample, this clone was seen once. The gene calls are TRBV15 and TRBJ2-3, with 10 bases identical to TRBD2. With V trimmed by 6 bases and J by 1 base, 4 bases remained unmatched. The germline CDR1 and CDR2 sequences are LNHNV and YYDKDF (reference sequence). The CDR3 consists of 15 residues. CDR3 region: CATRTSGYGTDTQYF. The CDR3 nucleotides are TGTGCCACCAGGACTAGCGGGTACGGCACAGATACGCAGTATTTT.

V and J are TRBV5-1 and TRBJ2-7; 9 nucleotides match TRBD1. V dropped 3 bases and J dropped 3; count of bases not matched to a gene: 4. This CDR3 is 14 amino acids long. Germline V gene sequence: CDR1 SGHRS, CDR2 YFSETQ. The CDR3 is CASSSDRGDYEQYF. In DNA, the CDR3 is TGCGCCAGCAGCTCAGACAGGGGGGACTACGAGCAGTACTTC.

This chain links TRBV10-3 with TRBJ2-7, with 8 bases matching TRBD1. Germline CDR1 ENHRY, CDR2 SYGVKD. Trimming at V came to 6 bases and at J to 3 bases, leaving 4 bases not matched to a gene. CDR3 length: 13 amino acids. Here the CDR3 reads CAIRGQENYEQYF. As DNA, the CDR3 is TGTGCCATCAGGGGACAGGAGAACTACGAGCAGTACTTC.

V gene TRBV9 combines with J gene TRBJ2-3, with D maybe TRBD1 (7 bases). The CDR3 consists of 16 residues. Germline V lookup: CDR1 SGDLS, CDR2 YYNGEE. Trimming removed 0 bases at V and 1 base at J, with 12 bases between. In DNA, the CDR3 is TGTGCCAGCAGCGTAGAGGGCAGGGGGGGCACAGATACGCAGTATTTT. The encoded protein is CASSVEGRGGTDTQYF.

The rearrangement links TRBV5-1 to TRBJ1-2; no firm D call. V was shortened by 0 bases and J by 2 bases, with 8 bases between the two germline ends. The CDR3 consists of 14 residues. Germline CDR1 SGHRS, CDR2 YFSETQ. The DNA of the CDR3 is TGCGCCAGCAGCTTGGCAACGGGGAACTATGGCTACACCTTC. It is translated as CASSLATGNYGYTF. Filled out from reference TRBV5-1 and TRBJ1-2, the complete variable domain reads KAGVTQTPRYLIKTRGQQVTLSCSPISGHRSVSWYQQTPGQGLQFLFEYFSETQRNKGNFPGRFSGRQFSNSRSEMNVSTLELGDSALYLCASSLATGNYGYTFGSGTRLTVV.

This sequence joins TRBV5-4 and TRBJ1-1; D unresolved. V was cut by 8 bases and J by 4 bases, with 15 bases left in between. This CDR3 has 13 amino acids. Germline CDR1 SGHNT, CDR2 YYREEE (reference sequence). CDR3 sequence: CARSDVGSTEAFF. DNA for the CDR3: TGTGCCAGATCCGACGTGGGGAGCACTGAAGCTTTCTTT.

This chain links TRBV9 with TRBJ2-7; 9 bases match TRBD2. The CDR3 consists of 15 residues. CDR1 SGDLS and CDR2 YYNGEE come from the germline V gene. Germline trimming cut 3 bases from V and 7 bases from J; bases unmatched to any gene: 11. CDR3: CASSASGTYPGEQYF. For the CDR3, the DNA is TGTGCCAGCAGCGCTAGCGGGACCTATCCTGGGGAGCAGTACTTC.

This rearrangement joins TRBV7-9 to TRBJ1-3; possibly TRBD1 for D (5 bases). Germline CDR1 is SEHNR and CDR2 is FQNEAQ (reference sequence). CDR3 length: 14 amino acids. Trimming took off 5 bases at V and 0 bases at J, with 8 bases between the two ends. In nucleotides, the CDR3 is TGTGCCAGCAGCAAAGGGGACTCTGGAAACACCATATATTTT. It yields the protein CASSKGDSGNTIYF.

The chain has TRBV5-4 and TRBJ2-1; D is possibly TRBD2 (5 bases). V lost 3 bases and J lost 8, with 12 bases in between. In germline, CDR1 is SGHNT, CDR2 YYREEE (reference sequence). The CDR3 is 13 amino acids. The CDR3 DNA is TGTGCCAGCAGCTACAACAGAGGGTATGAGCAGTTCTTC. Translating it yields CASSYNRGYEQFF.

This clone appeared a few times. The chain uses TRBV2 and TRBJ2-7; 10 bases are shared with TRBD2. V trimming: 4 bases; J trimming: 2 bases; junction bases outside the gene matches: 8. There are 16 residues in the CDR3. Germline V gene sequence: CDR1 SNHLY, CDR2 FYNNEI. CDR3 loop: CASSVFPSGGPYEQYF. The DNA of the CDR3 is TGTGCCAGCAGTGTTTTCCCTAGCGGGGGACCCTACGAGCAGTACTTC. The entire variable domain, with the rest obtained from reference TRBV2 and TRBJ2-7, is as follows: EPEVTQTPSHQVTQMGQEVILRCVPISNHLYFYWYRQILGQKVEFLVSFYNNEISEKSEIFDDQFSVERPDGSNFTLKIRSTKLEDSAMYFCASSVFPSGGPYEQYFGPGTRLTVT.

The rearrangement joins TRBV27 to TRBJ2-7, with 9 bases fitting TRBD1. V was pared by 9 bases and J by 6 bases, with 15 bases of the junction left unmatched. CDR3 size: 15 residues. Germline loops: CDR1 MNHEY, CDR2 SMNVEV (reference sequence). CDR3 sequence reads: CASSPLSGQGIEQYF. The CDR3 DNA reads TGTGCCAGTAGTCCGCTGTCCGGACAGGGGATCGAGCAGTACTTC.